What follows are 18 T cell receptor beta chains derived from one specimen sequenced in a study of blood T cell repertoires in COVID-19. Produced via immunoSEQ multiplex PCR; TCRdb's table is partial and in-frame only. The data contain about 200,000 clones, about nine tenths of them singletons. The specimen sequenced was peripheral blood. The receptors were sampled from a woman in her 70s with acute or convalescent COVID-19.

The V and J genes are TRBV5-1 and TRBJ1-6; a weak D match, TRBD1 (5 bases). Germline V lookup: CDR1 SGHRS, CDR2 YFSETQ. This CDR3 has 15 residues. With 0 bases removed from V and 5 bases from J, the gap between germline ends came to 9 bases. CDR3 DNA sequence: TGCGCCAGCAGCTTGGCAGGGTTCAATAATTCACCCCTCCACTTT. Translating it yields CASSLAGFNNSPLHF.

Here the CDR3 DNA reads TGCGCCAGCAGCCAAGCCGGGACAGGTGGGGAAAAACTGTTTTTT. It is translated as CASSQAGTGGEKLFF. The chain has TRBV4-1 and TRBJ1-4; TRBD1 aligns across 8 bases. Per the germline V gene, CDR1 is MGHRA and CDR2 is YSYEKL. Germline trimming cut 1 base from V and 8 bases from J; bases unmatched to any gene: 6. The CDR3 runs to 15 residues.

The chain has TRBV9 and TRBJ2-6; D is uncertain. The germline V gene has CDR1 SGDLS and CDR2 YYNGEE. Trimming stripped 0 bases from V and 2 bases from J, with 6 bases between. CDR3 length equals 15 residues. In nucleotides, the CDR3 is TGTGCCAGCAGCGTAGTGGCAGCTGGGGCCAACGTCCTGACTTTC. As protein: CASSVVAAGANVLTF.

The V gene is TRBV28, the J gene TRBJ2-7, with TRBD2 matching 12 bases. There are 16 residues in the CDR3. V lost 5 bases to trimming and J lost 4 bases; unmatched junction nucleotides: 9. Germline lookup yields CDR1 MDHEN and CDR2 SYDVKM. CDR3 amino acids: CASSRTSGTRGYEQYF. The CDR3 DNA sequence: TGTGCCAGCAGTCGGACTAGCGGGACCCGAGGGTACGAGCAGTACTTC.

The chain joins TRBV2 to TRBJ2-5; 9 nucleotides match TRBD2. J was trimmed by 7 bases and V by 5 bases; bases with no gene match: 5. The CDR3 contains 13 residues. CDR1 is SNHLY, CDR2 FYNNEI, per germline. This CDR3 reads CASSSGLAGTQYF. CDR3 DNA: TGTGCCAGCAGTTCGGGACTAGCTGGGACCCAGTACTTC.

This clone was recorded only once. CDR3 nucleotide sequence: TGCGCCAGCAGCTTGGTGGCCGCGGCCCCTACTCGCCCCCTTAACTATGGCTACACCTTC. As protein: CASSLVAAAPTRPLNYGYTF. The V call is TRBV5-1, the J call TRBJ1-2, with unresolved D. Trimming shortened V by 0 bases and J by 1 base, and 25 bases separated the two germline ends. The germline CDR1 and CDR2 sequences are SGHRS and YFSETQ. This CDR3 spans 20 amino acids.

V is TRBV5-6 and J is TRBJ2-2; D is unresolved. Germline CDR1 SGHDT, CDR2 YYEEEE. The CDR3 is made up of 14 amino acids. V lost 0 bases to trimming and J lost 6 bases, with 9 bases between them. The CDR3 coding sequence is TGTGCCAGCAGCTTGGGACTTCCCTCCGGGGAGCTGTTTTTT. Its translation: CASSLGLPSGELFF.

V is TRBV28 and J is TRBJ2-7; D might be TRBD1 (5 bases). This CDR3 comprises 11 residues. V shed 8 bases and J shed 4 bases, with 9 bases lying between them. Germline CDR1 reads MDHEN; CDR2 reads SYDVKM. CDR3 DNA: TGTGCCAGCGGTGGGGCGTACGAGCAGTACTTC. Translating it yields CASGGAYEQYF.

The V gene is TRBV28, the J gene TRBJ2-3, with a possible D match to TRBD2 (6 bases). The germline V and J ends were trimmed by 2 bases and 8 bases, with 26 bases remaining between them. Germline CDR1 reads MDHEN; CDR2 reads SYDVKM. The CDR3 length is 18 residues. The CDR3 coding sequence is TGTGCCAGCAGTTTAGGAACCGGAGGGGTCCAAATTATTGGTACGCAGTATTTT. Its protein product is CASSLGTGGVQIIGTQYF. Full variable domain (rest looked up from reference TRBV28 and TRBJ2-3): DVKVTQSSRYLVKRTGEKVFLECVQDMDHENMFWYRQDPGLGLRLIYFSYDVKMKEKGDIPEGYSVSREKKERFSLILESASTNQTSMYLCASSLGTGGVQIIGTQYFGPGTRLTVL.

The chain uses TRBV12-5 and TRBJ1-6, with 7 nucleotides matching TRBD1. Germline CDR1 is LGHNT and CDR2 is FRNRAP. The CDR3 length is 15 residues. After removal of 0 bases from V and 7 bases from J, the junction contained 3 bases not matched to a gene. In DNA, the CDR3 is TGTGCTAGTGGTTTGGTAACAGGGGCGAATTCACCCCTCCACTTT. Protein: CASGLVTGANSPLHF.

This rearrangement joins TRBV14 to TRBJ2-7; D gene uncertain. Germline V gives CDR1 SGHDN, CDR2 FVKESK. The CDR3 extends over 16 amino acids. The germline V and J ends were trimmed by 5 bases and 3 bases, with 20 bases remaining between them. In nucleotides, the CDR3 is TGTGCCAGCAGCAGTATCCGAGGCAGTCCCAACTACGAGCAGTACTTC. Encoded protein: CASSSIRGSPNYEQYF. Full variable domain (outside the CDR3, taken from reference TRBV14 and TRBJ2-7): EAGVTQFPSHSVIEKGQTVTLRCDPISGHDNLYWYRRVMGKEIKFLLHFVKESKQDESGMPNNRFLAERTGGTYSTLKVQPAELEDSGVYFCASSSIRGSPNYEQYFGPGTRLTVT.

This clone was seen once. The sample carries other DNA sequences with the same CDR3. The chain employs TRBV5-1 and TRBJ2-1, with TRBD2 matching 12 bases. This CDR3 has 15 residues. V lost 0 bases to trimming and J lost 6 bases; unmatched junction nucleotides: 1. CDR1 and CDR2 from the germline V gene are SGHRS and YFSETQ. CDR3 residues: CASSLGLAGVNEQFF. CDR3 DNA: TGCGCCAGCAGCTTGGGACTAGCGGGGGTCAATGAGCAGTTCTTC.

Here the CDR3 reads CASSLEGALQGAGELFF. CDR3 bases: TGTGCCAGCAGCTTAGAAGGGGCCCTACAGGGCGCCGGGGAGCTGTTTTTT. The chain couples TRBV7-7 to TRBJ2-2; possibly TRBD1 for D (6 bases). CDR1 is SSHAT, CDR2 FNYEAQ, per germline (reference sequence). The CDR3 has 17 residues. V was cut by 1 base and J by 6 bases, with 18 bases left in between.

This clone showed up just a few times. The chain employs TRBV20-1 and TRBJ2-2, with 11 positions matching TRBD2. Looked up from germline, CDR1 is DFQATT and CDR2 is SNEGSKA (reference sequence). The ends lost 3 bases at V and 7 bases at J; junction bases unmatched: 7. The length of the CDR3 is 15 residues. CDR3 region: CSASISGRAGGELFF. Written as DNA, the CDR3 is TGCAGTGCTAGTATTAGCGGGAGGGCCGGCGGGGAGCTGTTTTTT.

The V call is TRBV19, the J call TRBJ1-2, with 7 bases identical to TRBD1. Germline CDR1 LNHDA, CDR2 SQIVND (reference sequence). J was trimmed by 7 bases and V by 2 bases; bases with no gene match: 4. The CDR3 spans 13 residues. The CDR3 nucleotides read TGTGCCAGTAGTATAAGGGACAGTCGTGGCTACACCTTC. Its translation is CASSIRDSRGYTF. The complete variable domain, with remaining parts taken from reference TRBV19 and TRBJ1-2, reads DGGITQSPKYLFRKEGQNVTLSCEQNLNHDAMYWYRQDPGQGLRLIYYSQIVNDFQKGDIAEGYSVSREKKESFPLTVTSAQKNPTAFYLCASSIRDSRGYTFGSGTRLTVV.

CDR3 sequence: CASSRQGSRNTGELFF. Here the CDR3 DNA reads TGTGCCAGCAGTCGACAGGGTAGTCGGAACACCGGGGAGCTGTTTTTT. J is TRBJ2-2 and V is TRBV7-6; 7 bases fit TRBD1. Germline-derived CDR1 and CDR2 are SGHVS and FNYEAQ. The CDR3 spans 16 residues. V shed 6 bases, J shed 1 base, and the junction held 8 bases outside the gene matches.

The chain combines TRBV28 with TRBJ1-1, with 8 positions matching TRBD1. The CDR3 consists of 13 residues. CDR1 and CDR2 from the germline V gene are MDHEN and SYDVKM. V dropped 6 bases and J dropped 8; count of bases not matched to a gene: 8. As DNA, the CDR3 is TGTGCCAGCAGCCGGGGACAGGCTAGAGAAGCTTTCTTT. Translating gives CASSRGQAREAFF.

The chain combines TRBV5-5 with TRBJ1-4; TRBD1 aligns across 8 bases. Unmatched junction bases numbered 8, after V lost 3 bases and J lost 10 bases. The CDR3 contains 14 residues. Germline CDR1 and CDR2: SGHKS and YYEKEE (reference sequence). The CDR3 bases are TGTGCCAGCAGCTCCGGGACAGGCTGGGCAAAACTGTTTTTT. Amino acids: CASSSGTGWAKLFF.